The 21 T cell receptor beta chains below all came from one sample that was sequenced in a study of T-cell reconstitution after alpha-beta-depleted transplantation in children. This sample's TCRbeta library carried unique molecular identifier barcodes. TCRdb called the PCR reads again in MiXCR, with one record for every CDR3 protein. The sample holds nearly 400,000 distinct CDR3 sequences; about 20% are singletons and the top ten take approximately 3.9%. Material: PBMCs from the stem cell graft donor, obtained from the stem cell graft. The receptors here all came from a human donor who donated a stem cell graft to a child with acute myeloid leukemia.

This clonotype was observed many times. The CDR3 sequence is CSGGDRGTDTQYF. As DNA, the CDR3 is TGCAGCGGCGGGGACAGGGGCACAGATACGCAGTATTTT. The chain couples TRBV29-1 to TRBJ2-3; 9 bases match TRBD1. Germline V gene lookup returns CDR1 SQVTM and CDR2 ANQGSEA. Unmatched junction bases numbered 3, after V lost 7 bases and J lost 1 base. CDR3 length equals 13 residues.

The sample holds many counts of this clonotype. The rearrangement uses TRBV12-3 or TRBV12-4 and TRBJ2-6; no firm D call. V lost 3 bases and J lost 2, with 2 bases in between. The CDR3 is 13 residues long. CDR3 region: CASSFTGANVLTF. CDR3 in DNA: TGTGCCAGCAGTTTCACTGGGGCCAACGTCCTGACTTTC.

In this sample, this clonotype turned up many times. The rearrangement joins TRBV20-1 to TRBJ2-7; D is unresolved. The germline V gene encodes CDR1 DFQATT and CDR2 SNEGSKA (reference sequence). The CDR3 extends over 13 amino acids. The ends were cut back, 1 base at V and 3 bases at J, with 10 bases in the middle. The CDR3 nucleotides are TGCAGTGCTAGAGGGTCCAGAGACTACGAGCAGTACTTC. It translates to CSARGSRDYEQYF.

The chain couples TRBV15 to TRBJ2-1, with TRBD1 identical over 9 bases. Germline CDR1 is LNHNV and CDR2 is YYDKDF (reference sequence). The CDR3 extends over 15 amino acids. Trimming removed 3 bases from V and 3 bases from J; junction bases left unmatched: 3. The CDR3 spells CATSRTGGIYNEQFF. The CDR3 nucleotides are TGTGCCACCAGCAGGACAGGGGGTATCTACAATGAGCAGTTCTTC.

V and J are TRBV12-3 or TRBV12-4 and TRBJ1-1; no firm D call. V was cut by 3 bases and J by 4 bases, with 9 bases left in between. The CDR3 loop spans 13 amino acids. CDR3 nucleotide sequence: TGTGCCAGCAGTTTTGAGGGTATCACTGAAGCTTTCTTT. Protein: CASSFEGITEAFF.

V usage is TRBV6-1 and J usage is TRBJ1-4; D gene uncertain. Per the germline V gene, CDR1 is MNHNS and CDR2 is SASEGT. CDR3 length: 16 residues. The V end lost 1 base, the J end lost 8 bases, and 17 bases lay between the germline ends. CDR3 coding DNA: TGTGCCAGCAGTGAAGTTTTTACGGACCCTGGGGAAAAACTGTTTTTT. This codes for CASSEVFTDPGEKLFF.

This clonotype was found a few times. The chain uses TRBV15 and TRBJ1-4, with 8 nucleotides matching TRBD1. The V segment lost 5 bases and the J segment 5 bases; nucleotides outside the gene matches: 13. The CDR3 covers 17 residues. The germline gives CDR1 LNHNV, CDR2 YYDKDF (reference sequence). The CDR3: CATSGIFQGAVNEKLFF. CDR3 DNA: TGTGCCACCAGCGGCATTTTTCAGGGGGCGGTGAATGAAAAACTGTTTTTT.

As to this clonotype: One end of the junction fails to match germline, which may point to a read error. This sequence joins TRBV7-6 and TRBJ2-7; D possibly corresponds to TRBD1 (6 bases). The CDR3 loop spans 14 amino acids. Germline V gene data show CDR1 as SGHVS and CDR2 as FNYEAQ. CDR3 DNA sequence: TGTGCCATCAGCTTAGGACAGAACGGATACGAGCAGTACTTC. Translating gives CAISLGQNGYEQYF.

The V gene is TRBV12-3 or TRBV12-4, the J gene TRBJ2-1, with TRBD2 matching over 9 bases. The CDR3 consists of 15 residues. Trimming at V came to 3 bases and at J to 3 bases, leaving 3 bases not matched to a gene. The CDR3 loop is CASSFTSGFYNEQFF. The CDR3 DNA follows: TGTGCCAGCAGTTTCACTAGCGGGTTCTACAATGAGCAGTTCTTC.

CDR3 amino acids: CASSLEIAGGETQYF. CDR3 DNA: TGCGCCAGCAGCCTTGAGATAGCGGGAGGAGAGACCCAGTACTTC. V usage is TRBV4-1 and J usage is TRBJ2-5, with 10 bases that match TRBD2. The CDR3 has 15 residues. V shed 4 bases and J 4 bases; nucleotides not matched to a gene: 6. Germline values: CDR1 MGHRA, CDR2 YSYEKL.

Only a few counts were recorded for this clonotype. J is TRBJ2-3 and V is TRBV24-1, with D tentatively TRBD2 (7 bases). V was pared by 1 base and J by 0 bases, with 16 bases between. This CDR3 has 18 residues. In germline, CDR1 is KGHDR, CDR2 SFDVKD. The CDR3 DNA is TGTGCCACCAGTGATTTCCCGGCCCGGGGGGCTAGCACAGATACGCAGTATTTT. Translated, it gives CATSDFPARGASTDTQYF.

This clonotype was seen only a few times. The chain employs TRBV20-1 and TRBJ2-4; no clear D gene. CDR3 length: 14 amino acids. V lost 4 bases to trimming and J lost 3 bases, with 13 bases between them. Germline values: CDR1 DFQATT, CDR2 SNEGSKA (reference sequence). Here the CDR3 DNA reads TGCAGTGCTAAACGAGGTTTGGACAAAAACATTCAGTACTTC. This translates into CSAKRGLDKNIQYF.

This sequence joins TRBV5-6 and TRBJ1-5; D ambiguous. The germline V and J ends were trimmed by 0 bases and 3 bases, with 7 bases remaining between them. This CDR3 region has 14 residues. In germline, CDR1 is SGHDT, CDR2 YYEEEE. For the CDR3, the DNA is TGTGCCAGCAGCTTGGAGGCAGTCAATCAGCCCCAGCATTTT. It is translated as CASSLEAVNQPQHF.

The chain combines TRBV7-3 with TRBJ2-3; D possibly corresponds to TRBD2 (5 bases). The V end lost 1 base, the J end lost 5 bases, and 7 bases lay between the germline ends. Germline values: CDR1 SGHTA, CDR2 FQGTGA. This CDR3 is built from 13 residues. The DNA of the CDR3 is TGTGCCAGCAGCTTAATTACTAGAGATACGCAGTATTTT. Its translation is CASSLITRDTQYF.

The V gene is TRBV2, the J gene TRBJ2-7; D is perhaps TRBD1 (6 bases). The V gene lost 5 bases and the J gene lost 1 base, with 12 bases spanning the gap. Germline lookup yields CDR1 SNHLY and CDR2 FYNNEI. The CDR3 consists of 14 residues. CDR3 in amino acids: CASSPDRTSYEQYF. CDR3 bases: TGTGCCAGCAGTCCTGACAGGACTTCCTACGAGCAGTACTTC.

The genes are TRBV11-3 and TRBJ2-1, with 7 bases lining up with TRBD1. The CDR3 has 15 residues. Trimming removed 3 bases from V and 4 bases from J; junction bases left unmatched: 6. Germline CDR1 reads SGHNT; CDR2 reads YENEEA. CDR3 sequence reads: CASSFPGTEYNEQFF. The CDR3 DNA sequence: TGTGCCAGCAGCTTCCCAGGGACAGAATACAATGAGCAGTTCTTC.

The CDR3 sequence is CASTLAGTGMAEQYF. CDR3 coding DNA: TGTGCCAGCACTCTAGCCGGGACAGGGATGGCCGAGCAGTACTTC. J is TRBJ2-7 and V is TRBV12-3 or TRBV12-4, with TRBD1 matching over 9 bases. CDR3 length: 15 amino acids. With 7 bases clipped from V and 6 bases from J, the junction kept 13 bases outside the gene matches.

This clonotype has just a few counts. The chain joins TRBV12-3 or TRBV12-4 to TRBJ2-1, with 8 positions matching TRBD2. The ends lost 0 bases at V and 4 bases at J; junction bases unmatched: 5. This CDR3 has 16 residues. Written as DNA, the CDR3 is TGTGCCAGCAGTTTAGCGACGGGAGGGCCGTACAATGAGCAGTTCTTC. Encoded protein: CASSLATGGPYNEQFF.

Many counts were recorded for this clonotype. V gene TRBV29-1 combines with J gene TRBJ2-1; the D gene could be TRBD1 or TRBD2 (5 bases each). Trimming removed 2 bases at V and 9 bases at J, with 17 bases between. This CDR3 spans 14 amino acids. The germline V gene has CDR1 SQVTM and CDR2 ANQGSEA. For the CDR3, the DNA is TGCAGCGTTGAACCGTTTGTAGCTGGGGGTGAGCAGTTCTTC. It codes for CSVEPFVAGGEQFF.

This clonotype showed up just a few times. The J gene is TRBJ2-1, the V gene TRBV5-1; TRBD2 matches 7 bases. Germline assignment: CDR1 SGHRS and CDR2 YFSETQ. The CDR3 runs to 14 residues. J gave up 6 bases and V 6 bases, and 9 bases lay outside the gene matches. This CDR3 reads CASTLSGKGNEQFF. CDR3 coding DNA: TGCGCCAGCACACTAAGCGGGAAGGGCAATGAGCAGTTCTTC.

This clonotype was detected only a few times. CDR3 in amino acids: CASSSGLAGVGEQFF. In nucleotides, the CDR3 is TGTGCCAGCAGTTCGGGACTAGCGGGAGTTGGTGAGCAGTTCTTC. This chain joins TRBV12-3 or TRBV12-4 and TRBJ2-1; TRBD2 matches at 14 bases. After removal of 4 bases from V and 9 bases from J, the junction contained 5 bases not matched to a gene. The CDR3 totals 15 residues.